This T cell receptor beta chain was obtained from a study of blood T cells in healthy people across ages. The CDR3 spans 13 residues. The germline V gene has CDR1 WNHNN and CDR2 SYGVQD (reference sequence). V was trimmed by 4 bases and J by 3 bases, leaving 9 bases between them. This clonotype was seen a few times. With a J-beta primer mix and a sample-barcoded 5' primer, a second PCR ran about 6 to 11 cycles. TCRdb re-called the 5' RACE reads through MiXCR, storing one row per CDR3 protein. The sample holds about 1.4 million distinct CDR3 sequences, approximately 63% seen once. The chain couples TRBV10-1 to TRBJ2-5; a weak D match, TRBD1 (5 bases). Sequenced: blood. The TCR was taken from a man aged 18 to 29 in good health. As DNA, the CDR3 is TGCGCCAGCAGTGGTCTAGGGGAAGAGACCCAGTACTTC. Residues: CASSGLGEETQYF.